This T cell receptor (beta chain) was documented in a study of T cell repertoires in cytomegalovirus infection. Study information: Recently described HLA-C-restricted plus well-studied HLA-B-restricted CMV epitopes were used. Evidence of both CMV infection and a matching HLA type came from public TCR beta signatures. Study observations and caveats: HLA-C-restricted, CMV-specific TCR beta clonotypes were dominant ex vivo. Public TCR beta family frequency separated CMV-and-HLA carriers, including in an independent cohort.

This CDR3 has 12 residues. After removal of 3 bases from V and 12 bases from J, the junction contained 2 bases not matched to a gene. One entry per CDR3 protein results from TCRdb running MiXCR on the reads. The profile shows approximately 910,000 distinct CDR3 sequences, approximately 33% of them singletons. This clonotype is a singleton in its sample. Its antigen is currently unknown. The TCR was taken from a human donor in good health (CMV status not recorded). Some clones in this sample may be carry-over from other donors' samples. The chain uses TRBV12-3 or TRBV12-4 and TRBJ1-2; 12 nucleotides align to TRBD1. The specimen was cultured CD8+ T cells from PBMCs, collected from culture after CMV antigen stimulation. CDR3: CASSFGTGGDTF. CDR3 DNA sequence: TGTGCCAGCAGTTTCGGGACAGGGGGCGACACCTTC.